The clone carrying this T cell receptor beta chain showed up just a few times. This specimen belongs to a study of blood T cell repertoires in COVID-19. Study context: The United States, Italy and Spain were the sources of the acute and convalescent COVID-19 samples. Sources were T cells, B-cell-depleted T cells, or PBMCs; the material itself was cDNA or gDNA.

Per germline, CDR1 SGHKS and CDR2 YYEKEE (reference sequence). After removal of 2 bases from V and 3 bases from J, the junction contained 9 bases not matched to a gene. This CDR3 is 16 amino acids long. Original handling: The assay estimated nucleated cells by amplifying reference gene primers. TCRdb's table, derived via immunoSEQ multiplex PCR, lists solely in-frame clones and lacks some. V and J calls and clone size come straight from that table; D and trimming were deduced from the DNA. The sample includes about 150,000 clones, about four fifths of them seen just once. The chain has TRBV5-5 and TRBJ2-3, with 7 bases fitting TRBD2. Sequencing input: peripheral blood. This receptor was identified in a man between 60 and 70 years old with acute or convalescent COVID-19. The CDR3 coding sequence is TGTGCCAGCAGCTTCCAGGGAGGGATGAAAACAGATACGCAGTATTTT. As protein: CASSFQGGMKTDTQYF. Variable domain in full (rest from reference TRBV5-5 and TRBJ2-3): DAGVTQSPTHLIKTRGQQVTLRCSPISGHKSVSWYQQVLGQGPQFIFQYYEKEERGRGNFPDRFSARQFPNYSSELNVNALLLGDSALYLCASSFQGGMKTDTQYFGPGTRLTVL.